These 10 T cell receptor beta chains came from one sample sequenced in a study of blood T cell repertoires in COVID-19. This table comes from immunoSEQ multiplex PCR, and its TCRdb copy is limited to in-frame clones, with some not included. The repertoire holds more than 150,000 clones, with 80% to 90% as singletons. Input material: peripheral blood. Receptor source: a woman older than 75 with COVID-19, enrolled during active disease.

V and J are TRBV18 and TRBJ2-7; 9 bases are shared with TRBD1. The CDR3 has 14 residues. Germline trimming cut 3 bases from V and 6 bases from J; bases unmatched to any gene: 6. Germline-derived CDR1 and CDR2 are KGHSH and LQKENI. As DNA, the CDR3 is TGTGCCAGCTCACCCGGGACAGGGAGGGGCGAGCAGTACTTC. Translation gives CASSPGTGRGEQYF.

The V call is TRBV7-9, the J call TRBJ1-2; weak D call: TRBD1 (5 bases). Trimming took 5 bases from V and 2 from J, leaving 15 bases between them. This CDR3 comprises 15 residues. The germline V gene has CDR1 SEHNR and CDR2 FQNEAQ (reference sequence). CDR3: CASSPRGTDNYGYTF. The CDR3, as DNA: TGTGCCAGCAGCCCCCGGGGGACGGACAACTATGGCTACACCTTC.

This chain links TRBV6-2 or TRBV6-3 with TRBJ2-7; D gene uncertain. The germline gives CDR1 MNHEY, CDR2 SVGEGT. The CDR3 length is 14 residues. V was clipped by 5 bases and J by 0 bases, with 11 bases between them. DNA of the CDR3: TGTGCCAGCAGTCGCTCTCTGCGCTCCTACGAGCAGTACTTC. It specifies CASSRSLRSYEQYF.

This chain connects TRBV5-8 to TRBJ1-1; the match to TRBD1 covers 7 bases. This CDR3 has 15 residues. The V and J ends lost 1 base and 5 bases, in that order; junction bases with no gene match: 8. Germline CDR1 SGHTS, CDR2 YDEGEE. The CDR3 protein is CASSLRRTGATEAFF. CDR3 sequence (DNA): TGTGCCAGCAGCTTGAGGCGAACAGGGGCGACTGAAGCTTTCTTT. Looking up the rest from reference TRBV5-8 and TRBJ1-1 gives the full variable domain: EAGVTQSPTHLIKTRGQQATLRCSPISGHTSVYWYQQALGLGLQFLLWYDEGEERNRGNFPPRFSGRQFPNYSSELNVNALELEDSALYLCASSLRRTGATEAFFGQGTRLTVV.

The chain employs TRBV5-1 and TRBJ2-5, with 10 positions matching TRBD1. After removal of 4 bases from V and 4 bases from J, the junction contained 13 bases not matched to a gene. The germline V gene encodes CDR1 SGHRS and CDR2 YFSETQ. The CDR3 contains 17 residues. The CDR3 here is CASSPRPGRDRGETQYF. In nucleotides, the CDR3 is TGCGCCAGCAGCCCGAGGCCCGGCCGGGACAGGGGAGAGACCCAGTACTTC. The whole variable domain, filled in from reference TRBV5-1 and TRBJ2-5, reads KAGVTQTPRYLIKTRGQQVTLSCSPISGHRSVSWYQQTPGQGLQFLFEYFSETQRNKGNFPGRFSGRQFSNSRSEMNVSTLELGDSALYLCASSPRPGRDRGETQYFGPGTRLLVL.

The chain employs TRBV5-5 and TRBJ1-1, with 9 positions matching TRBD1. J lost 2 bases, V lost 0 bases, and 8 bases had no gene match. CDR1 is SGHKS, CDR2 YYEKEE, per germline (reference sequence). The CDR3 extends over 17 amino acids. The CDR3 reads CASSLAGQGPHNTEAFF. CDR3 in DNA: TGTGCCAGCAGCTTGGCCGGACAGGGGCCCCATAACACTGAAGCTTTCTTT.

This clone was seen only a few times. The rearrangement uses TRBV30 and TRBJ1-4, with 7 bases fitting TRBD1. The junction had 7 bases not matched to a gene; V was cut back by 2 bases and J by 4 bases. Germline lookup yields CDR1 GTSNPN and CDR2 SVGIG (reference sequence). The CDR3 runs to 15 residues. CDR3 sequence reads: CAWSRTGDFNEKLFF. For the CDR3, the DNA is TGTGCCTGGAGTCGAACAGGGGACTTTAATGAAAAACTGTTTTTT.

The chain couples TRBV5-8 to TRBJ2-7; D may be TRBD2 (5 bases). CDR3 length: 14 amino acids. Germline lookup yields CDR1 SGHTS and CDR2 YDEGEE. V lost 1 base and J lost 1, with 9 bases in between. The CDR3 bases are TGTGCCAGCAGCTTGATGAGGGCATCCTACGAGCAGTACTTC. Protein sequence: CASSLMRASYEQYF.

The gene calls are TRBV28 and TRBJ2-7, with a tentative D call TRBD1 (6 bases). Germline lookup yields CDR1 MDHEN and CDR2 SYDVKM. Deletions cut 2 bases from V and 3 bases from J, with 8 bases between. CDR3 length equals 13 residues. CDR3 sequence (DNA): TGTGCCAGCAGTTTAGGGGGCCGCTACGAGCAGTACTTC. Translation gives CASSLGGRYEQYF.

This clone was seen only once. The V and J genes are TRBV18 and TRBJ2-1; 9 positions match TRBD2. The CDR3 loop spans 15 amino acids. V lost 4 bases and J lost 5; bases outside the gene matches: 6. The germline CDR1 and CDR2 sequences are KGHSH and LQKENI. This CDR3 is CASSQSSGRNNEQFF. The CDR3 DNA is TGTGCCAGCTCACAAAGTAGCGGGAGAAACAATGAGCAGTTCTTC.